A single sample gave rise to the 19 T cell receptor beta chains below, sequenced in a study of vaccination effects on CD4 cells after COVID-19. Their specific antigens are unknown. Clones were read by immunoSEQ multiplex PCR, and TCRdb kept only the in-frame ones, dropping some. The profile shows fewer than 55,000 clones, roughly 72% of them singletons. Subsequent to 10 days of culture, CD4+ T cells were isolated. Of the BNT162b2 and mRNA-1273 vaccines, participants received two doses of one or the other. The source was CD4+ T cells from PBMCs cultured without peptide, collected after COVID-19 vaccination. Receptors originate from a human donor who received a COVID-19 vaccine.

The V and J genes are TRBV27 and TRBJ1-4; D gene ambiguous. V was cut by 4 bases and J by 7 bases, with 4 bases left in between. CDR3 length: 11 residues. The germline V gene encodes CDR1 MNHEY and CDR2 SMNVEV (reference sequence). The CDR3 nucleotides are TGTGCCAGCAGTTCTGGTGAAAAACTGTTTTTT. Protein product: CASSSGEKLFF.

The chain recombines TRBV4-2 with TRBJ1-3; 8 nucleotides match TRBD1. V trimming: 0 bases; J trimming: 0 bases; junction bases outside the gene matches: 10. Germline CDR1 is LGHNA and CDR2 is YNFKEQ. This CDR3 contains 19 residues. CDR3 protein: CASSQDVGQGPNSGNTIYF. The CDR3 nucleotides are TGTGCCAGCAGCCAAGATGTCGGACAGGGCCCTAACTCTGGAAACACCATATATTTT.

In this sample, this clone turned up a few times. The chain is built from TRBV6-5 and TRBJ1-1, with D possibly TRBD1 on 6 matching bases. V lost 0 bases to trimming and J lost 6 bases, with 11 bases between them. This CDR3 contains 14 residues. Germline V gives CDR1 MNHEY, CDR2 SVGAGI. CDR3 DNA sequence: TGTGCCAGCAGTTACTCAGGACAGATCTCTGAAGCTTTCTTT. Translation: CASSYSGQISEAFF.

This clone appeared a few times. Written as DNA, the CDR3 is TGTGCCTGGAACACCATCAGCAGATCGAAACTGTTTTTT. It encodes CAWNTISRSKLFF. The chain employs TRBV30 and TRBJ1-4; D is uncertain. The V end was cut by 4 bases, the J end by 11 bases, with 17 bases between. The CDR3 is made up of 13 amino acids. The germline gives CDR1 GTSNPN, CDR2 SVGIG (reference sequence).

This clone was seen once. This chain connects TRBV5-1 to TRBJ1-1; D might be TRBD1 (5 bases). Looked up from germline, CDR1 is SGHRS and CDR2 is YFSETQ. V was cut by 4 bases and J by 1 base, with 8 bases left in between. The CDR3 is 13 residues long. This CDR3 reads CASSQQGNTEAFF. CDR3 bases: TGCGCCAGCAGCCAGCAGGGGAACACTGAAGCTTTCTTT.

The chain is built from TRBV7-2 and TRBJ1-1; D call uncertain. Germline V CDR1 and CDR2: SGHTA, FQGNSA. Trimming cost V 0 bases and J 4 bases, with 12 bases left between them. The CDR3 is 15 amino acids. The CDR3 region is CASSLAGPLGTEAFF. DNA for the CDR3: TGTGCCAGCAGCTTAGCCGGGCCACTGGGCACTGAAGCTTTCTTT.

The gene calls are TRBV7-7 and TRBJ2-5; D not resolved. V lost 3 bases and J lost 1, with 9 bases in between. CDR1 is SSHAT and CDR2 is FNYEAQ in the germline V gene (reference sequence). This CDR3 contains 14 residues. The CDR3 sequence is CASSLSQFQETQYF. The CDR3 DNA reads TGTGCCAGCAGCTTGTCGCAGTTCCAAGAGACCCAGTACTTC.

V usage is TRBV10-2 and J usage is TRBJ2-3; possibly TRBD1 or TRBD2 for D (7 bases each). The CDR3 has 14 amino acids. V lost 6 bases to trimming and J lost 2 bases, with 12 bases between them. Germline CDR1 and CDR2: WSHSY and SAAADI. The CDR3 nucleotides are TGCGCCAGCAGCAGGGGGGGGATCACAGATACGCAGTATTTT. This codes for CASSRGGITDTQYF.

This clone was counted a few times. The V gene is TRBV6-5, the J gene TRBJ1-3; D unresolved. CDR1 is MNHEY and CDR2 is SVGAGI in the germline V gene. Trimming took off 8 bases at V and 3 bases at J, with 11 bases between the two ends. This CDR3 is built from 13 residues. CDR3 coding DNA: TGTGCCAGCCGCGCCTACAATGGAAACACCATATATTTT. Protein sequence: CASRAYNGNTIYF.

The chain has TRBV27 and TRBJ1-5, with D possibly being TRBD1 (5 bases). This CDR3 is 13 amino acids long. Germline-derived CDR1 and CDR2 are MNHEY and SMNVEV (reference sequence). The V and J ends lost 8 bases and 6 bases respectively, with 14 bases between them. The chain's CDR3 is CASGGELGQPQHF. CDR3 DNA: TGTGCCAGCGGGGGGGAACTCGGTCAGCCCCAGCATTTT.

This rearrangement joins TRBV9 to TRBJ2-5; D is ambiguous. The CDR3 sequence is 12 residues long. The germline V gene has CDR1 SGDLS and CDR2 YYNGEE. V was cut by 4 bases and J by 2 bases, with 6 bases left in between. The CDR3 DNA reads TGTGCCAGCAGCCCCCATCAAGAGACCCAGTACTTC. It is translated as CASSPHQETQYF.

To note about this clone: The junction departs from the called germline gene at one end, perhaps through a read error. The V call is TRBV5-4, the J call TRBJ1-5; 8 nucleotides line up with TRBD1. The CDR3 totals 12 residues. Per germline, CDR1 SGHNT and CDR2 YYREEE (reference sequence). The CDR3 nucleotides read TGTGCCAGCAGCTGGGACAGGTCTCCGCCTATTTTT. This codes for CASSWDRSPPIF.

The genes are TRBV14 and TRBJ2-5; D is uncertain. The CDR3 runs 13 residues. Between the trimmed V and J ends, which lost 4 bases and 3 bases, there was a span of 9 bases. CDR1 and CDR2 from the germline V gene are SGHDN and FVKESK. The CDR3 here is CASSPDWKETQYF. The CDR3 nucleotides are TGTGCCAGCAGCCCTGACTGGAAAGAGACCCAGTACTTC.

Written as DNA, the CDR3 is TGTGCCAGCAGCATTAGGGACAGGACTAACTATGGCTACACCTTC. The encoded protein is CASSIRDRTNYGYTF. The J gene is TRBJ1-2, the V gene TRBV13; TRBD1 matches at 8 bases. With 5 bases clipped from V and 0 bases from J, the junction kept 5 bases outside the gene matches. The CDR3 consists of 15 residues. Germline V CDR1 and CDR2: PRHDT, FYEKMQ (reference sequence).

The V call is TRBV5-1, the J call TRBJ1-3; no reliable D call. Germline V gene data show CDR1 as SGHRS and CDR2 as YFSETQ. V was shortened by 6 bases and J by 5 bases, with 12 bases between the two germline ends. The CDR3 contains 13 residues. CDR3 coding DNA: TGCGCCAGCACCGACCCAAGGCGAAACACCATATATTTT. Residues: CASTDPRRNTIYF.

The chain joins TRBV6-5 to TRBJ1-6; 10 bases are a match to TRBD1. V was clipped by 5 bases and J by 14 bases; unmatched bases: 3. This CDR3 comprises 12 residues. CDR1 and CDR2 (germline): MNHEY, SVGAGI. The CDR3 sequence is CASSRDRGALHF. CDR3 in DNA: TGTGCCAGCAGTAGGGACAGGGGCGCCCTCCACTTT.

J is TRBJ1-2 and V is TRBV12-3 or TRBV12-4; D unresolved. The CDR3 totals 12 residues. Between the trimmed V and J ends, which lost 8 bases and 8 bases, there was a span of 15 bases. CDR3 protein: CASSPGLWGYTF. The CDR3 DNA reads as TGTGCCAGCTCCCCGGGGTTGTGGGGCTACACCTTC.

The chain has TRBV6-2 or TRBV6-3 and TRBJ2-3, with 11 bases that match TRBD2. Trimming removed 0 bases from V and 8 bases from J; junction bases left unmatched: 1. CDR3 size: 14 residues. Per the germline V gene, CDR1 is MNHEY and CDR2 is SVGEGT. CDR3 sequence (DNA): TGTGCCAGCAGTTACTCTGGGACTAGCGGTACGCAGTATTTT. This sequence encodes CASSYSGTSGTQYF.

This chain links TRBV18 with TRBJ2-3; D not resolved. Per the germline V gene, CDR1 is KGHSH and CDR2 is LQKENI. V lost 6 bases, J lost 5 bases, and 15 bases lay in between. This CDR3 spans 14 amino acids. CDR3 sequence (DNA): TGTGCCAGCTCGGTAAGCGAGATGGGAGATACGCAGTATTTT. Translated: CASSVSEMGDTQYF.